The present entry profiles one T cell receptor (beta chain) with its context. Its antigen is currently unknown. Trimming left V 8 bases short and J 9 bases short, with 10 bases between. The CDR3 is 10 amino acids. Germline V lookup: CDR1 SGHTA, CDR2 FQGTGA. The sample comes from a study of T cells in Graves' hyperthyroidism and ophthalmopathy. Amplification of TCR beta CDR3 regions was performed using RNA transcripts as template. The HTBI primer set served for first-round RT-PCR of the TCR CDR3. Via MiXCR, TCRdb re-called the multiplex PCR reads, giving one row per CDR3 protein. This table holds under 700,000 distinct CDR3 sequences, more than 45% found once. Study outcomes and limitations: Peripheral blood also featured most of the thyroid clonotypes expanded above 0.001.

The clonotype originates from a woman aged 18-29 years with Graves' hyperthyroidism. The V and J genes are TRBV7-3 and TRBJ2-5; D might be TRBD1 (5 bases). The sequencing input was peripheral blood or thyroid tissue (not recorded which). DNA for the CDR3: TGTGCCAGCGGGGCAGGGTCCCAGTACTTC. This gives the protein CASGAGSQYF. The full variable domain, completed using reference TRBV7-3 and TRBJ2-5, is GAGVSQTPSNKVTEKGKYVELRCDPISGHTALYWYRQSLGQGPEFLIYFQGTGAADDSGLPNDRFFAVRPEGSVSTLKIQRTERGDSAVYLCASGAGSQYFGPGTRLLVL.